Each of the 11 T cell receptor beta chains below was sequenced from the same sample in a study of T cells in Graves' hyperthyroidism and ophthalmopathy. RNA transcripts provided the source from which TCR beta CDR3 regions were amplified. Initially, a first-round RT-PCR of the TCR CDR3 employed the HTBI primer set. TCRdb analysed the multiplex PCR reads with MiXCR anew, one entry per CDR3 protein. The repertoire holds roughly 710,000 distinct CDR3 sequences, over 35% seen once, with roughly 30% in the top ten. The specimen was blood. The receptors shown here come from a middle-aged woman with Graves' hyperthyroidism.

V usage is TRBV4-3 and J usage is TRBJ1-2, with D maybe TRBD1 (5 bases). V gave up 0 bases and J gave up 3 bases, with 8 bases separating them. The germline gives CDR1 LGHNA, CDR2 YSLEER. The CDR3 is made up of 14 amino acids. In DNA, the CDR3 is TGCGCCAGCAGCCAAGATGGGGGGGACTATGGCTACACCTTC. This gives the protein CASSQDGGDYGYTF.

This clonotype showed up just a few times. The CDR3 here is CASSLGPGVDTEAFF. The CDR3 DNA is TGTGCCAGCAGTTTGGGCCCTGGTGTGGACACTGAAGCTTTCTTT. This sequence joins TRBV15 and TRBJ1-1; unclear D gene. Trimming cost V 10 bases and J 3 bases, with 21 bases left between them. Germline V gives CDR1 LNHNV, CDR2 YYDKDF (reference sequence). The CDR3 consists of 15 residues.

This clonotype showed up just a few times. The gene calls are TRBV6-6 and TRBJ1-3; D unclear. The CDR3 runs 16 residues. V was cut by 6 bases and J by 0 bases, with 15 bases left in between. The germline V gene has CDR1 MNHNY and CDR2 SVGAGI (reference sequence). The CDR3 spells CASSRFRSGSGNTIYF. DNA for the CDR3: TGTGCCAGCAGCCGCTTTCGCTCGGGCTCTGGAAACACCATATATTTT.

This clonotype was observed at least ten times. The chain carries TRBV7-9 and TRBJ1-1, with D unclear. Germline-derived CDR1 and CDR2 are SEHNR and FQNEAQ (reference sequence). The CDR3 has 14 amino acids. V lost 5 bases and J 1 base, leaving 11 bases between the germline ends. The CDR3 region is CASSPDGANTEAFF. The DNA for the CDR3 is TGTGCCAGCAGCCCCGACGGAGCGAACACTGAAGCTTTCTTT.

The chain recombines TRBV5-1 with TRBJ1-1, with D possibly matching TRBD1 (6 bases). With 3 bases removed from V and 5 bases from J, the gap between germline ends came to 20 bases. The CDR3 spans 16 residues. The germline gives CDR1 SGHRS, CDR2 YFSETQ. The CDR3, as DNA: TGCGCCAGCAGCTCCACCTTGGACACAGGGCTGACTGAAGCTTTCTTT. Translation gives CASSSTLDTGLTEAFF.

This clonotype was counted a few times. CDR3 DNA: TGCAGCGTCATGGACAGGGGGCGCGATGGCTACACCTTC. Translating gives CSVMDRGRDGYTF. The chain uses TRBV29-1 and TRBJ1-2; TRBD1 matches 11 bases. V trimming: 6 bases; J trimming: 6 bases; junction bases outside the gene matches: 6. The germline gives CDR1 SQVTM, CDR2 ANQGSEA. The CDR3 is made up of 13 amino acids.

The chain joins TRBV7-2 to TRBJ1-2; TRBD1 matches at 12 bases. Germline V CDR1 and CDR2: SGHTA, FQGNSA. This CDR3 is built from 17 residues. The J segment lost 7 bases and the V segment lost 6 bases, leaving 15 bases of the junction unmatched. In DNA form, the CDR3 reads TGTGCCAGCAGTCCCCAGCCCGGGACAGGGGGCGCAGTTGGCTACACCTTC. This translates into CASSPQPGTGGAVGYTF. Based on the CDR3 plus reference TRBV7-2 and TRBJ1-2, the full variable domain is GAGVSQSPSNKVTEKGKDVELRCDPISGHTALYWYRQSLGQGLEFLIYFQGNSAPDKSGLPSDRFSAERTGGSVSTLTIQRTQQEDSAVYLCASSPQPGTGGAVGYTFGSGTRLTVV.

The chain uses TRBV20-1 and TRBJ2-7; D possibly corresponds to TRBD1 (6 bases). The V gene lost 6 bases and the J gene lost 5 bases, with 11 bases spanning the gap. Germline loops: CDR1 DFQATT, CDR2 SNEGSKA (reference sequence). This CDR3 comprises 11 residues. Written as DNA, the CDR3 is TGCAGTGCAAGACAGGTCCACGAGCAGTACTTC. Translation gives CSARQVHEQYF.

A word on this clonotype: A much more abundant neighbour one base away suggests this may be a read error. J is TRBJ2-7 and V is TRBV7-2, with D unresolved. Germline assignment: CDR1 SGHTA and CDR2 FQGNSA. Trimming shortened V by 4 bases and J by 0 bases, and 16 bases separated the two germline ends. The CDR3 has 16 amino acids. Written as DNA, the CDR3 is TGTGCCAGCAGCTCGACCACGGGTGGGGTCTCCTACGAGCAGTACTTC. Its protein is CASSSTTGGVSYEQYF.

This clonotype was recorded many times. The CDR3 DNA follows: TGTGCCAGCAGCTGGAAAGAGAACACTGAAGCTTTCTTT. It specifies CASSWKENTEAFF. This chain connects TRBV7-9 to TRBJ1-1; D is unclear. Germline-derived CDR1 and CDR2 are SEHNR and FQNEAQ (reference sequence). The ends were cut back, 4 bases at V and 1 base at J, with 7 bases in the middle. The CDR3 runs 13 residues.

This clonotype was seen only once. The chain joins TRBV2 to TRBJ1-1; 9 bases align to TRBD1. The trim removed 5 bases at V and 5 bases at J, leaving 15 bases unmatched. From germline, CDR1 is SNHLY and CDR2 FYNNEI. This CDR3 has 17 residues. CDR3 sequence reads: CASSLGDRGDYRTEAFF. Here the CDR3 DNA reads TGTGCCAGCAGTTTGGGAGACAGGGGGGACTATAGGACTGAAGCTTTCTTT.